This TCR beta chain was sequenced during a study of sequential checkpoint blockade in melanoma (dated by TCRdb to about 2019). Describing the broader study: Using 1:1 randomization, the trial assigned patients either to first-line nivolumab followed by ipilimumab (arm A) or to ipilimumab followed by nivolumab (arm B). Maintenance nivolumab came after both trial sequences. DNA from 70 to 95 melanoma tumor samples collected before treatment underwent TCRbeta immunosequencing. For about two dozen patients, matched tumor biopsies were obtained before treatment and at week 13, following single-agent nivolumab (arm A) or ipilimumab (arm B). Approximately 79% of the matched pre- and post-treatment tumor biopsy pairs came from the same lesion.

TCRbeta CDR3 regions were immunosequenced from genomic DNA with the immunoSEQ Assay. Before high-throughput sequencing, the genomic DNA was amplified using bias-controlled multiplex PCR. Under the source paper's analysis protocol: To quantify the absolute abundance of each unique TCRbeta CDR3 region, the sequences were collapsed and filtered. Clonality, defined as 1 minus Pielou's evenness, was calculated using productive rearrangements only. Tumor T-cell fraction was computed by normalizing TCRbeta template counts to usable DNA, estimated from several housekeeping genes. A previously published method was used to identify clones whose frequencies were significantly greater in on-treatment samples than in baseline samples. TCRdb took over this immuneACCESS table, retaining in-frame rearrangements with V and J assigned. Such tables are incomplete; in checked studies, under half of the missing clones stem from an unresolved V gene, and the remainder is unexplained. The D gene and trimming were derived from the DNA, and the V and J assignments and clone size from that table. This sample gives about 18,000 clones in total; 65% to 85% of them show up just once. The top ten constitute under 5% of the sample.

The CDR1 and CDR2 encoded by the germline V gene are KGHSH and LQKENI. The germline ends are 4 bases apart after V is trimmed by 2 bases and J by 0 bases. The CDR3 measures 14 amino acids from cysteine to phenylalanine. The kept DNA is CDR3 alone, 42 bases in frame from the first base. General conclusions and limits of the study: In the nivolumab-first arm (arm A), pretreatment tumor TIL clonality was associated with response (P = .04). Within-arm analyses of tumor T-cell fraction were constrained by small sample sizes and reduced statistical power. The response-prediction model combining TCR metrics and mutation burden needs validation in larger, independent patient cohorts. PD-L1 staining and CD8+ T-cell counts correlated with tumor T-cell fraction and clonality, whereas mutational load did not. Patients whose tumor T-cell fraction and clonality increased by week 13 were about 30 times more likely to achieve clinical benefit.

Concerning this clone itself: Its antigen remains undetermined. No much larger clone exists at a distance of one base, and base qualities are not known.

The label giving this sample's treatment or condition can be read as: randomized to nivolumab then ipilimumab (arm A) or the reverse (arm B). None of the patients in the trial had previously been given DNA-damaging chemotherapy. CheckMate 064, a randomized, open-label phase II trial of sequential checkpoint blockade, was the source of the samples, all of which came from patients with melanoma. Tumor TCR sequencing used genomic DNA from formalin-fixed paraffin-embedded (FFPE) tissue samples. The V gene is TRBV18 and the J gene is TRBJ2-2; the D gene identity is not certain. This TCR derives from a human donor with melanoma. This material consisted of tumor tissue (inferred from file names), taken from a patient given nivolumab and ipilimumab in sequence. The bases are TGTGCCAGCTCACCAGGGGCGAACACCGGGGAGCTGTTTTTT. Its protein is CASSPGANTGELFF. Where the CDR3 stops, the reference TRBV18 and TRBJ2-2 genes take over; the full variable domain is NAGVMQNPRHLVRRRGQEARLRCSPMKGHSHVYWYRQLPEEGLKFMVYLQKENIIDESGMPKERFSAEFPKEGPSILRIQQVVRGDSAAYFCASSPGANTGELFFGEGSRLTVL.